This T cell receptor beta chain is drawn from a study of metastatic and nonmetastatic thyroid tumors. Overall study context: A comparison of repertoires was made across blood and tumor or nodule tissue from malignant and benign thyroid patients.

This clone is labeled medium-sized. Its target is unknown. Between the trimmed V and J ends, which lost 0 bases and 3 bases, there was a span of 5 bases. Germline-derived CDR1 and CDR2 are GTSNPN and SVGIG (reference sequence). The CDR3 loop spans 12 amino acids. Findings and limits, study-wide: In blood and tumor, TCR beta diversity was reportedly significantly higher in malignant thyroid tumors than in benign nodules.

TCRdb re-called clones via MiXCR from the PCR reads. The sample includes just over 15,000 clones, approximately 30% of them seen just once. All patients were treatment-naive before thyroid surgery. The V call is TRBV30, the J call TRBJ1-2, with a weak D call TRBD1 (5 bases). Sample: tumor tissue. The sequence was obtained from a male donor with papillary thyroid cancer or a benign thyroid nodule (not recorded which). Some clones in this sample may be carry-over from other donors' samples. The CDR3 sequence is CAWSVQDYGYTF. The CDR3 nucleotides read TGTGCCTGGAGTGTACAGGACTATGGCTACACCTTC. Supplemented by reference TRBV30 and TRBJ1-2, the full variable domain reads SQTIHQWPATLVQPVGSPLSLECTVEGTSNPNLYWYRQAAGRGLQLLFYSVGIGQISSEVPQNLSASRPQDRQFILSSKKLLLSDSGFYLCAWSVQDYGYTFGSGTRLTVV.